This T cell receptor (beta chain) was sequenced during a study of control samples from healthy donors and cancer patients. Sequencing was performed with immunoSEQ multiplex PCR; in TCRdb, only in-frame clones are kept and a portion is missing. The repertoire includes around 90,000 clones, around nine tenths of them detected once, and 21% sits in the top ten. The V gene's germline CDR1 is MGHRA and CDR2 YSYEKL. With V trimmed by 2 bases and J by 1 base, 8 bases remained unmatched. This CDR3 spans 16 amino acids. The chain employs TRBV4-1 and TRBJ2-7; 7 bases are a match to TRBD1. The sequence was obtained from a man younger than 45 in good health. The specimen was blood. Here the CDR3 reads CASSQSPRQGSYEQYF. The CDR3 DNA reads TGCGCCAGCAGCCAATCCCCAAGACAGGGTTCCTACGAGCAGTACTTC.